Presented here are 28 T cell receptor beta chains from one specimen sequenced in a study of shared clonotypes between healthy human individuals. Libraries were prepared by immunoSEQ multiplex PCR; TCRdb keeps only in-frame clonotypes and omits some of them. The table records roughly 1,500,000 clones, approximately 98% of them present only once. The sample comprised naive CD4+ T cells sorted from blood. Regarding subset: CD45RA+ positively selected. The receptors come from a man aged 25-45 years in good health.

The chain uses TRBV11-2 and TRBJ1-5, with D uncertain. The CDR3 spans 14 residues. The germline V and J ends were trimmed by 5 bases and 2 bases, with 10 bases remaining between them. The germline V gene has CDR1 SGHAT and CDR2 FQNNGV. The DNA for the CDR3 is TGTGCCAGCAGCGAGACGAGGGGCAATCAGCCCCAGCATTTT. It codes for CASSETRGNQPQHF.

Details on this clone: Distinct nucleotide sequences in the sample also encode this CDR3. J is TRBJ2-1 and V is TRBV5-1; 11 bases are shared with TRBD1. V was clipped by 1 base and J by 8 bases; unmatched bases: 2. CDR3 length equals 14 residues. Germline-derived CDR1 and CDR2 are SGHRS and YFSETQ. This CDR3 is CASSLRTGGHEQFF. CDR3 sequence (DNA): TGCGCCAGCAGCTTGAGGACAGGGGGCCATGAGCAGTTCTTC. The whole variable domain, remainder taken from reference TRBV5-1 and TRBJ2-1, is KAGVTQTPRYLIKTRGQQVTLSCSPISGHRSVSWYQQTPGQGLQFLFEYFSETQRNKGNFPGRFSGRQFSNSRSEMNVSTLELGDSALYLCASSLRTGGHEQFFGPGTRLTVL.

This chain uses TRBV21-1 with TRBJ2-7; the table's D call, TRBD1, was not checked against the DNA. TRBV21-1 is flagged as a pseudogene. The CDR3 has 16 residues. Here the CDR3 reads CASSKGGSGGNHEQYF. The CDR3 nucleotides are TGTGCCAGCAGCAAAGGGGGGTCAGGGGGCAACCACGAGCAGTACTTC.

The CDR3 DNA is TGTGCCAGCAGCGATCCTGGGTGGGGAGGGGATACGCAGTATTTT. As protein: CASSDPGWGGDTQYF. The V call is TRBV9, the J call TRBJ2-3; 7 bases line up with TRBD2. Germline V gives CDR1 SGDLS, CDR2 YYNGEE. The junction had 10 bases not matched to a gene; V was cut back by 3 bases and J by 6 bases. The CDR3 totals 15 residues.

J is TRBJ2-1 and V is TRBV6-5, with a tentative D call TRBD2 (6 bases). V lost 2 bases, J lost 0 bases, and 8 bases lay in between. Germline CDR1 reads MNHEY; CDR2 reads SVGAGI. This CDR3 has 15 residues. CDR3 loop: CASSYVGSSYNEQFF. Here the CDR3 DNA reads TGTGCCAGCAGTTACGTCGGGAGCTCCTACAATGAGCAGTTCTTC.

Remarks on this clone: The same CDR3 also results from other DNA sequences found in this sample. The chain couples TRBV9 to TRBJ2-3; TRBD1 or TRBD2 may be the D gene (5 bases each). Per germline, CDR1 SGDLS and CDR2 YYNGEE. CDR3 length: 14 residues. V shed 0 bases and J shed 4 bases, with 9 bases lying between them. CDR3 sequence: CASSVVGESDTQYF. The CDR3 DNA follows: TGTGCCAGCAGCGTAGTAGGGGAGTCAGATACGCAGTATTTT.

The V gene is TRBV10-3, the J gene TRBJ1-5; tentatively, D is TRBD1 (6 bases). The CDR3 totals 16 residues. Between the trimmed V and J ends, which lost 1 base and 1 base, there was a span of 11 bases. Germline CDR1 reads ENHRY; CDR2 reads SYGVKD. CDR3 residues: CAISEFGTLSNQPQHF. The DNA for the CDR3 is TGTGCCATCAGTGAGTTCGGGACACTCAGCAATCAGCCCCAGCATTTT.

The chain has TRBV11-2 and TRBJ2-7; D possibly matches TRBD1 or TRBD2 (5 bases each). Trimming took off 5 bases at V and 0 bases at J, with 11 bases between the two ends. There are 14 residues in the CDR3. Germline lookup yields CDR1 SGHAT and CDR2 FQNNGV. The CDR3 nucleotides read TGTGCCAGCAGCGCAAGGGACGGCTCCTACGAGCAGTACTTC. This sequence encodes CASSARDGSYEQYF.

This sequence joins TRBV18 and TRBJ1-1; no reliable D call. The CDR3 sequence is 15 residues long. CDR1 is KGHSH, CDR2 LQKENI, per germline. V lost 3 bases and J lost 0, with 11 bases in between. CDR3 coding DNA: TGTGCCAGCTCACCGCAAAGGGCGGTGAACACTGAAGCTTTCTTT. The encoded protein is CASSPQRAVNTEAFF. Drawing the rest from reference TRBV18 and TRBJ1-1, the complete variable domain is NAGVMQNPRHLVRRRGQEARLRCSPMKGHSHVYWYRQLPEEGLKFMVYLQKENIIDESGMPKERFSAEFPKEGPSILRIQQVVRGDSAAYFCASSPQRAVNTEAFFGQGTRLTVV.

The chain has TRBV5-1 and TRBJ2-2; D is undetermined. V lost 2 bases and J 1 base, leaving 9 bases between the germline ends. CDR1 and CDR2 from the germline V gene are SGHRS and YFSETQ. The length of the CDR3 is 15 residues. The CDR3 region has the DNA TGCGCCAGCAGCTTCGCGGTTGTGAACACCGGGGAGCTGTTTTTT. Translating gives CASSFAVVNTGELFF.

The count of this clone is one. This chain links TRBV7-2 with TRBJ2-7; D might be TRBD1 (6 bases). The CDR3 sequence is 14 residues long. Germline V gene sequence: CDR1 SGHTA, CDR2 FQGNSA. V was shortened by 5 bases and J by 2 bases, with 13 bases between the two germline ends. The CDR3 DNA follows: TGTGCCAGCAGCCGCCCGGGACAACCCTACGAGCAGTACTTC. Translation gives CASSRPGQPYEQYF.

J is TRBJ2-1 and V is TRBV7-9; 13 nucleotides match TRBD2. The CDR3 totals 16 residues. With V trimmed by 5 bases and J by 2 bases, 3 bases remained unmatched. CDR1 and CDR2 (germline): SEHNR, FQNEAQ (reference sequence). Written as DNA, the CDR3 is TGTGCCAGCAGCCCCGGGACTAGCGGGACCTACAATGAGCAGTTCTTC. Its protein product is CASSPGTSGTYNEQFF.

The chain uses TRBV7-9 and TRBJ2-7; TRBD1 aligns across 7 bases. The germline V gene has CDR1 SEHNR and CDR2 FQNEAQ (reference sequence). V was pared by 4 bases and J by 4 bases, with 19 bases of the junction left unmatched. This CDR3 region has 18 residues. The CDR3 protein is CASSSTTGLGRGKYEQYF. In DNA form, the CDR3 reads TGTGCCAGCAGCTCAACGACAGGGTTGGGGAGAGGGAAATACGAGCAGTACTTC.

To note about this clone: In the same sample, other DNA sequences code for this CDR3. V usage is TRBV4-3 and J usage is TRBJ2-5; perhaps TRBD1 as D (5 bases). Trimming shortened V by 0 bases and J by 5 bases, and 7 bases separated the two germline ends. CDR3 size: 13 residues. Germline V gene sequence: CDR1 LGHNA, CDR2 YSLEER. CDR3 coding DNA: TGCGCCAGCAGCCAAGATCGACAGGAGACCCAGTACTTC. Translation gives CASSQDRQETQYF.

The gene calls are TRBV27 and TRBJ2-7, with 12 bases that match TRBD2. Looked up from germline, CDR1 is MNHEY and CDR2 is SMNVEV (reference sequence). The CDR3 covers 15 residues. J was trimmed by 6 bases and V by 5 bases; bases with no gene match: 8. DNA of the CDR3: TGTGCCAGCAGTCAAACACTAGCGGGGGGTTCCGAGCAGTACTTC. It yields the protein CASSQTLAGGSEQYF.

This sequence joins TRBV4-3 and TRBJ2-7, with D uncertain. V was pared by 3 bases and J by 6 bases, with 15 bases between. Germline CDR1 reads LGHNA; CDR2 reads YSLEER. The CDR3 contains 14 residues. This chain's CDR3 is CASSQFSLGSEQYF. In DNA, the CDR3 is TGCGCCAGCAGCCAGTTTTCGTTAGGTAGCGAGCAGTACTTC.

The CDR3 spells CASSILARVGNEQFF. DNA of the CDR3: TGTGCCAGCAGCATTCTAGCGCGAGTCGGCAATGAGCAGTTCTTC. The chain links TRBV11-3 to TRBJ2-1; D might be TRBD2 (6 bases). The CDR3 has 15 residues. The V gene's germline CDR1 is SGHNT and CDR2 YENEEA. The V end was cut by 5 bases, the J end by 6 bases, with 17 bases between. The entire variable domain, with the rest obtained from reference TRBV11-3 and TRBJ2-1, is as follows: EAGVVQSPRYKIIEKKQPVAFWCNPISGHNTLYWYLQNLGQGPELLIRYENEEAVDDSQLPKDRFSAERLKGVDSTLKIQPAELGDSAVYLCASSILARVGNEQFFGPGTRLTVL.

V and J are TRBV28 and TRBJ1-4, with D unresolved. V lost 2 bases and J lost 9, with 4 bases in between. The germline V gene encodes CDR1 MDHEN and CDR2 SYDVKM. The CDR3 spans 11 residues. As DNA, the CDR3 is TGTGCCAGCAGTTTAACCCAAAAACTGTTTTTT. Protein product: CASSLTQKLFF. The whole variable domain, filled in from reference TRBV28 and TRBJ1-4, reads DVKVTQSSRYLVKRTGEKVFLECVQDMDHENMFWYRQDPGLGLRLIYFSYDVKMKEKGDIPEGYSVSREKKERFSLILESASTNQTSMYLCASSLTQKLFFGSGTQLSVL.

V gene TRBV5-1 combines with J gene TRBJ2-1, with D possibly TRBD2 on 5 matching bases. This CDR3 is built from 17 residues. Trimming shortened V by 2 bases and J by 5 bases, and 20 bases separated the two germline ends. The germline CDR1 and CDR2 sequences are SGHRS and YFSETQ. As DNA, the CDR3 is TGCGCCAGCAGCTTTAATCGGAGGACGACGGGAAACAATGAGCAGTTCTTC. Protein: CASSFNRRTTGNNEQFF.

The chain has TRBV19 and TRBJ1-5, with 7 bases that match TRBD1. The V gene's germline CDR1 is LNHDA and CDR2 SQIVND (reference sequence). V dropped 8 bases and J dropped 0; count of bases not matched to a gene: 7. The CDR3 runs 15 residues. The CDR3 DNA follows: TGTGCCAGTCGGATAGGGGGCTATAGCAATCAGCCCCAGCATTTT. Its protein is CASRIGGYSNQPQHF. Variable domain in full (rest from reference TRBV19 and TRBJ1-5): DGGITQSPKYLFRKEGQNVTLSCEQNLNHDAMYWYRQDPGQGLRLIYYSQIVNDFQKGDIAEGYSVSREKKESFPLTVTSAQKNPTAFYLCASRIGGYSNQPQHFGDGTRLSIL.

The V gene is TRBV5-1, the J gene TRBJ2-7; possibly TRBD1 for D (6 bases). Germline CDR1 reads SGHRS; CDR2 reads YFSETQ. Trimming removed 4 bases from V and 2 bases from J, with 22 bases in between. The CDR3 runs 17 residues. The CDR3 sequence: CASSRIGGRDIAYEQYF. As DNA, the CDR3 is TGCGCCAGCAGCCGTATCGGAGGTAGGGACATCGCCTACGAGCAGTACTTC.

The rearrangement joins TRBV6-5 to TRBJ1-5, with D maybe TRBD1 (6 bases). The germline V gene encodes CDR1 MNHEY and CDR2 SVGAGI. The CDR3 consists of 14 residues. Trimming took 5 bases from V and 3 from J, leaving 11 bases between them. For the CDR3, the DNA is TGTGCCAGCAGTGTGGACAGATTCAATCAGCCCCAGCATTTT. Protein product: CASSVDRFNQPQHF.

The chain is built from TRBV18 and TRBJ2-2; D not certain. This CDR3 spans 15 amino acids. Per the germline V gene, CDR1 is KGHSH and CDR2 is LQKENI. Trimming left V 2 bases short and J 1 base short, with 8 bases between. As DNA, the CDR3 is TGTGCCAGCTCACCAGCGCTAGTGAACACCGGGGAGCTGTTTTTT. Its translation is CASSPALVNTGELFF.

CDR3 DNA: TGTGCCAGCAGCTTGGTAGTAGGGGGAGTGGGGTCCGAGCAGTACTTC. It is translated as CASSLVVGGVGSEQYF. The rearrangement joins TRBV5-6 to TRBJ2-7, with D possibly TRBD1 on 6 matching bases. The CDR3 spans 16 residues. Trimming pared 0 bases from V and 6 bases from J, leaving 19 bases between. In germline, CDR1 is SGHDT, CDR2 YYEEEE. The complete variable domain, with remaining parts taken from reference TRBV5-6 and TRBJ2-7, reads DAGVTQSPTHLIKTRGQQVTLRCSPKSGHDTVSWYQQALGQGPQFIFQYYEEEERQRGNFPDRFSGHQFPNYSSELNVNALLLGDSALYLCASSLVVGGVGSEQYFGPGTRLTVT.

The chain joins TRBV10-3 to TRBJ1-5; unclear D gene. The germline V gene encodes CDR1 ENHRY and CDR2 SYGVKD. The CDR3 covers 15 residues. Trimming took off 2 bases at V and 7 bases at J, with 15 bases between the two ends. CDR3 amino acids: CAISETAASWQPQHF. DNA of the CDR3: TGTGCCATCAGTGAGACGGCAGCTTCGTGGCAGCCCCAGCATTTT.

This chain joins TRBV5-1 and TRBJ2-1, with D possibly TRBD1 on 6 matching bases. The CDR3 spans 16 residues. V lost 4 bases and J 3 bases, leaving 17 bases between the germline ends. Per germline, CDR1 SGHRS and CDR2 YFSETQ. In nucleotides, the CDR3 is TGCGCCAGCAGCGTAGGTAACAGGGAAATCTACAATGAGCAGTTCTTC. Translating gives CASSVGNREIYNEQFF.

The chain joins TRBV9 to TRBJ1-2; 8 bases align to TRBD1. With V trimmed by 1 base and J by 8 bases, 7 bases remained unmatched. CDR3 length: 14 residues. Germline CDR1 and CDR2: SGDLS and YYNGEE. CDR3 protein: CASSVSGQGHGYTF. CDR3 in DNA: TGTGCCAGCAGCGTATCAGGACAGGGACACGGCTACACCTTC.

This clone was recorded only once. The chain joins TRBV5-1 to TRBJ2-1; D gene unclear. Trimming removed 1 base at V and 4 bases at J, with 15 bases between. CDR1 and CDR2 (germline): SGHRS, YFSETQ. The CDR3 loop spans 16 amino acids. The CDR3 DNA reads as TGCGCCAGCAGCTTGCGTCCCTCCTTCTCGTACAATGAGCAGTTCTTC. Amino acids: CASSLRPSFSYNEQFF.